The next 6 T cell receptor beta chains were all read from a single sample in a study of shared clonotypes between healthy human individuals. Measured with immunoSEQ multiplex PCR; TCRdb has only the in-frame clones, and not every one. The sample has some 1.5 million clones; approximately 98% are singletons. Sequencing was performed on naive CD4+ T cells sorted from blood. Documented subset: CD45RA+ positively selected. Receptors were obtained from a man aged 30 to 45 in good health.

The V gene is TRBV4-1, the J gene TRBJ2-7; TRBD2 might be the D (5 bases). Per the germline V gene, CDR1 is MGHRA and CDR2 is YSYEKL. This CDR3 has 15 residues. V gave up 0 bases and J gave up 7 bases, with 16 bases separating them. This chain's CDR3 is CASSQDAYVGIEQYF. In DNA form, the CDR3 reads TGCGCCAGCAGCCAAGATGCCTACGTCGGGATTGAGCAGTACTTC.

CDR3 sequence: CASSLNNSPLHF. CDR3 in DNA: TGTGCCAGCAGCCTCAATAATTCACCCCTCCACTTT. The V and J genes are TRBV11-2 and TRBJ1-6; D unresolved. This CDR3 spans 12 amino acids. The germline gives CDR1 SGHAT, CDR2 FQNNGV. V lost 5 bases to trimming and J lost 5 bases, with 4 bases between them.

V usage is TRBV28 and J usage is TRBJ2-1; tentatively, D is TRBD2 (6 bases). The CDR3 runs 12 residues. Trimming pared 5 bases from V and 10 bases from J, leaving 12 bases between. Germline V CDR1 and CDR2: MDHEN, SYDVKM. CDR3 sequence reads: CASSPYGGEQFF. CDR3 sequence (DNA): TGTGCCAGCAGTCCCTATGGGGGGGAGCAGTTCTTC.

CDR3 sequence (DNA): TGTGCCAGCACTGACAGGGTCAATAATTCACCCCTCCACTTT. This encodes CASTDRVNNSPLHF. The J gene is TRBJ1-6, the V gene TRBV6-5; TRBD1 matches 7 bases. CDR3 length equals 14 residues. CDR1 and CDR2 from the germline V gene are MNHEY and SVGAGI. The trim removed 7 bases at V and 5 bases at J, leaving 5 bases unmatched.

The rearrangement joins TRBV27 to TRBJ2-7; 10 positions agree with TRBD1. This CDR3 has 14 amino acids. J gave up 3 bases and V 4 bases, and 3 bases lay outside the gene matches. In germline, CDR1 is MNHEY, CDR2 SMNVEV (reference sequence). The CDR3 spells CASSWDRGHYEQYF. DNA for the CDR3: TGTGCCAGCAGTTGGGACAGGGGACACTACGAGCAGTACTTC.

This chain uses TRBV5-1 with TRBJ2-7; 7 positions agree with TRBD1. The CDR3 loop spans 15 amino acids. The V gene's germline CDR1 is SGHRS and CDR2 YFSETQ. Trimming cost V 0 bases and J 3 bases; bases outside gene matches: 6. The CDR3: CASSLADGTVYEQYF. The CDR3 bases are TGCGCCAGCAGCTTGGCCGACGGGACAGTCTACGAGCAGTACTTC.